This TCR beta chain was identified in a study of vaccination and CD4 T cells after COVID-19. Study overall: PCR on nasal swabs identified SARS-CoV-2 in convalescent patients, of whom nine were mild and one severe. Post-COVID sampling occurred a median about 110 days after diagnosis (range 35 to 161).

Scientists ran DNA taken from cultured CD4+ T cells through the Oncomine TCR Beta short-read assay for sequencing. MiXCR, applied by TCRdb to the PCR reads, yields one record per CDR3 protein. The sample carries about 11,000 distinct CDR3 sequences, roughly half recorded once. Points from the study as a whole: From about 20 to 38, the median of SARS-CoV-2-reactive clonotypes rose without reaching significance. The authors studied relatively few convalescent patients and analyzed no early post-infection timepoints.

The CDR3 is 13 residues long. Germline trimming cut 5 bases from V and 5 bases from J; bases unmatched to any gene: 5. Germline-derived CDR1 and CDR2 are MNHNS and SASEGT. Concerning this clonotype: Its specificity is not known.

Treatment denoted: roughly 10-day PBMC culture with coronavirus spike peptide pools or control peptides (ViraFEST assay). This chain uses TRBV6-1 with TRBJ1-1, with 7 bases matching TRBD1. The clonotype originates from a human donor who had recovered from COVID-19. Sequenced: CD4+ T cells from blood, cultured in vitro. The CDR3 protein is CASSRQGGTEAFF. CDR3 in DNA: TGTGCCAGCAGTCGACAGGGTGGGACTGAAGCTTTCTTT.